The 6 T cell receptor beta chains reported below all come from one sample, sequenced in a study of T cell responses to AZD1222 COVID-19 vaccine. Clones were sequenced by immunoSEQ multiplex PCR, and TCRdb holds only the in-frame ones, with some missing. The data contain over 130,000 clones, about 92% of them singletons. The starting material was peripheral blood, obtained on day 0 of AZD1222 vaccination. The receptors stem from an adult in good health.

DNA of the CDR3: TGTGCCAGCAGTTTCTTGACGGAGGAAAAACTGTTTTTT. This translates into CASSFLTEEKLFF. The genes are TRBV12-3 or TRBV12-4 and TRBJ1-4; no firm D call. Trimming took off 3 bases at V and 8 bases at J, with 10 bases between the two ends. The CDR3 has 13 residues.

For the CDR3, the DNA is TGTGCCAGCAGAAACCGCGGACAGGGTCGGGATGGCTACACCTTC. Translation gives CASRNRGQGRDGYTF. V is TRBV6-5 and J is TRBJ1-2, with 8 bases aligning to TRBD1. Germline loops: CDR1 MNHEY, CDR2 SVGAGI. This CDR3 comprises 15 residues. Trimming at V came to 6 bases and at J to 6 bases, leaving 12 bases not matched to a gene.

The chain employs TRBV24-1 and TRBJ2-5, with 8 bases fitting TRBD1. The CDR3 is 13 amino acids. In germline, CDR1 is KGHDR, CDR2 SFDVKD. The J segment lost 4 bases and the V segment lost 4 bases, leaving 1 base of the junction unmatched. The CDR3 region has the DNA TGTGCCACCAGTGACGGACAGGGAGAGACCCAGTACTTC. Translation: CATSDGQGETQYF.

The CDR3 spells CASSPTVTYEQYF. The CDR3 nucleotides read TGTGCCAGCAGCCCGACAGTGACCTACGAGCAGTACTTC. The chain combines TRBV6-1 with TRBJ2-7, with D maybe TRBD1 (5 bases). This CDR3 comprises 13 residues. Per the germline V gene, CDR1 is MNHNS and CDR2 is SASEGT. V was pared by 6 bases and J by 2 bases, with 11 bases between.

The V call is TRBV6-5, the J call TRBJ1-2, with D maybe TRBD1 (6 bases). Trimming took 7 bases from V and 2 from J, leaving 14 bases between them. The CDR3 consists of 14 residues. The germline gives CDR1 MNHEY, CDR2 SVGAGI. The CDR3 DNA follows: TGTGCCAGCACCTCCAACACAGGGAACTATGGCTACACCTTC. This translates into CASTSNTGNYGYTF.

This clone turned up a few times. This rearrangement joins TRBV27 to TRBJ1-4; no clear D gene. Germline CDR1 MNHEY, CDR2 SMNVEV (reference sequence). This CDR3 comprises 17 residues. Trimming cost V 4 bases and J 5 bases, with 20 bases left between them. The DNA for the CDR3 is TGTGCCAGCAGTTCCACGCCCCTAACGGCCCAGAATGAAAAACTGTTTTTT. Its translation is CASSSTPLTAQNEKLFF.